Reported below is one T cell receptor (beta chain). The antigen remains undetermined. This entry is derived from a study of blood T cells in healthy people across ages. Germline V gives CDR1 LNHNV, CDR2 YYDKDF (reference sequence). The CDR3 is made up of 15 amino acids. With 0 bases removed from V and 0 bases from J, the gap between germline ends came to 8 bases. Isolated per sample were at least 7 million PBMCs. Primers used in a second PCR of roughly 6 to 11 cycles were a sample-barcoded 5' primer and a J-beta primer mix. TCRdb recomputed calls from the 5' RACE reads with MiXCR, one row per CDR3 protein. The sample lists 1,500,000 or so distinct CDR3 sequences, around 40% occurring once. Study results and caveats: With age, beta diversity per million T cells declined roughly linearly, significantly by about 40. Changes in expanded clonotypes were possibly confounded, as the CMV status of donors was unknown. Because sorting was not performed, PBMCs prevented conclusive naive versus antigen-experienced comparison.

This TCR was sampled from a woman under 30 in good health. The V call is TRBV15, the J call TRBJ1-1; D unclear. Sequenced material: blood. This CDR3 reads CATSRDPYLNTEAFF. CDR3 bases: TGTGCCACCAGCAGAGATCCATATCTGAACACTGAAGCTTTCTTT.